What follows describes a single T cell receptor (beta chain). With 7 bases clipped from V and 4 bases from J, the junction kept 9 bases outside the gene matches. Germline V gives CDR1 SGHDT, CDR2 YYEEEE. The CDR3 length is 14 residues. After extraction with the RNeasy kit, roughly 0.45 to 1 ug of the RNA was reverse transcribed using random hexamers. An immunoSEQ multiplex PCR generated amplified TCR beta CDR3 products spanning 54 Vbeta and 13 Jbeta. Each CDR3 protein is one row after TCRdb ran MiXCR on the immunoSEQ multiplex PCR reads. Here the sample spans about 150,000 distinct CDR3 sequences, 92% being singletons. From blood CD8+ and CD4+ T cells, TCR beta sequences were generated. This entry comes from a study of CD8 T cells in Susac syndrome.

The clonotype was recovered from a human donor in good health. The sequenced sample was CD4+ T cells from PBMCs. The chain combines TRBV5-6 with TRBJ2-5, with 8 bases matching TRBD1. CDR3 region: CASVVGQGAETQYF. DNA for the CDR3: TGTGCCAGCGTGGTGGGGCAGGGGGCAGAGACCCAGTACTTC. Full variable domain (rest looked up from reference TRBV5-6 and TRBJ2-5): DAGVTQSPTHLIKTRGQQVTLRCSPKSGHDTVSWYQQALGQGPQFIFQYYEEEERQRGNFPDRFSGHQFPNYSSELNVNALLLGDSALYLCASVVGQGAETQYFGPGTRLLVL.